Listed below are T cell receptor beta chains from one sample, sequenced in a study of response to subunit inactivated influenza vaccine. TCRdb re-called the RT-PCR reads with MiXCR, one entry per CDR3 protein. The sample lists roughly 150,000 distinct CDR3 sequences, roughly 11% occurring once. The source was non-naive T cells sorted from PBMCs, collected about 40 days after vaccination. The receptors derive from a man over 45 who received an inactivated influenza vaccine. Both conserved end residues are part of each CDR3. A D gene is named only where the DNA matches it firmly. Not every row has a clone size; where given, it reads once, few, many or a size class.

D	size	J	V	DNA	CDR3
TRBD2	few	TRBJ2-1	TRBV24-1	TGTGCCACCAGGACTAGCGGGGACAATGAGCAGTTCTTC	CATRTSGDNEQFF
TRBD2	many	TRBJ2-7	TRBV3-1	TGTGCCAGCAGCCAACCAGGGACTATGGGTGAGCAGTACTTC	CASSQPGTMGEQYF
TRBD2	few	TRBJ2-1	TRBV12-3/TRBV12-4	TGTGCCAGCAGTCCAGCGGGGGGGCTTTCTGAGCAGTTCTTC	CASSPAGGLSEQFF
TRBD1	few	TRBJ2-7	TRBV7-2	TGTGCCAGCAGCTTAACCTGGGACAGGCCCAAAGAGCAGTACTTC	CASSLTWDRPKEQYF
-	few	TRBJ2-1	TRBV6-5	TGTGCCAGCAGCAAGGGCCCACAGGAGCAGTTCTTC	CASSKGPQEQFF
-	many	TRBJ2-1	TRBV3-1	TGTGCCAGCAGCCAAGTTGGTGCCGTTCGGCTACTAAATGAGCAGTTCTTC	CASSQVGAVRLLNEQFF
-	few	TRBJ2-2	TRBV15	TGTGCCACCGAGGACAGACGGAACACCGGGGAGCTGTTTTTT	CATEDRRNTGELFF
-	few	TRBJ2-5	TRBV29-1	TGCAGCGCCGAAGGGGTTTTCGGGGGGCGTAGCCAGTACTTC	CSAEGVFGGRSQYF
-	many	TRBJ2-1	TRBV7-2	TGTGCCAGCAGCTTAGCGGACGTCGGAGGTGCGTTCTTC	CASSLADVGGAFF
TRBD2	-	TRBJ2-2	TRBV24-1	TGTGCCACCAGCTATAGCGGGAGTCGGACCGGGGAGCTGTTTTTT	CATSYSGSRTGELFF
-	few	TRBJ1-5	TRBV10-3	TGTGCCATCAGTGAGTCTGGGGGGCCCAATCAGCCCCAGCATTTT	CAISESGGPNQPQHF
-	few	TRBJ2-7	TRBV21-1	TGTGCCAGCCTTCCAGTGACAGGGAAGGTCTACGAGCAGTACTTC	CASLPVTGKVYEQYF
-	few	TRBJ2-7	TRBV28	TGTGCCAGCGGCACCGGTCTCCTATGCCCGCAGTACTTC	CASGTGLLCPQYF
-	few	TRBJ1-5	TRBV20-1	TGCAGTGCCGAAGGGCAGGGGAGCAATCAGCCCCAGCATTTT	CSAEGQGSNQPQHF
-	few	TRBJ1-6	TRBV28	TGTGCCAGCAGTTTATTGGGCCACAATTCACCCCTCCACTTT	CASSLLGHNSPLHF
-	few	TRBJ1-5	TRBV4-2	TGTGCCAGCAGCCAGGGTCCCTTGGGCAATCAGCCCCAGCATTTT	CASSQGPLGNQPQHF
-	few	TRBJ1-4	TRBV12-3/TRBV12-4	TGTGCCAGCAGTGGGGAGACAATCCGGGAAAAACTGTTTTTT	CASSGETIREKLFF
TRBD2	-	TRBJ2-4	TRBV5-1	TGCGCCAGCAGCTCCCGGGCTAGCGGGGGGGCCGGCATTCAGTACTTC	CASSSRASGGAGIQYF
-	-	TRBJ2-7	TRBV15	TGTGCCACCAGGGGACACGTGTCCCACGAGCAGTACTTC	CATRGHVSHEQYF
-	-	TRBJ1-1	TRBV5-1	TGCGCCAGCACCTCGGACTTGAACACTGAAGCTTTCTTT	CASTSDLNTEAFF
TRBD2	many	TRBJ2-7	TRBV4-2	TGTGCCAGCAGCCCGGGGACTAGCGGTTCCTACGAGCAGTACTTC	CASSPGTSGSYEQYF
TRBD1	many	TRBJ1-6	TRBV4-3	TGCGCCAGCAGCCAAGAATATGGCAGGGGGAATTCACCCCTCCACTTT	CASSQEYGRGNSPLHF
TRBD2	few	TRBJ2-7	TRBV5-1	TGCGCCAGCAGCCCCCGAGGGCGGGAGATTTTCCACGAGCAGTACTTC	CASSPRGREIFHEQYF
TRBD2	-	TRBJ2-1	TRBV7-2	TGTGCCAGCAGCTCAGGACTAGCGGGACATGAGCAGTTCTTC	CASSSGLAGHEQFF
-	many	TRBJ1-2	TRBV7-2	TGTGCCAGCAGCCTCGACGGCTATGGCTACACCTTC	CASSLDGYGYTF
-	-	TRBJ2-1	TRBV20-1	TGCAGTGCTAGAACCCCGGGAACCCTCTACAATGAGCAGTTCTTC	CSARTPGTLYNEQFF
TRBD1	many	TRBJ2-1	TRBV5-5	TGTGCCAGCAGCTTGCTGGACAGGGGGCTTTGGAATGAGCAGTTCTTC	CASSLLDRGLWNEQFF
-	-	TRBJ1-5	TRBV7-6	TGTGCCAGCAGCGTACGGGAGGGCCAGCCCCAGCATTTT	CASSVREGQPQHF
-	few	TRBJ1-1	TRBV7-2	TGTGCCAGCAGCTTAGCTCATGAGAACACTGAAGCTTTCTTT	CASSLAHENTEAFF
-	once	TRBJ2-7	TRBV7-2	TGTGCCAGCACCAAAGGGCCAGGGCCATCCTACGAGCAGTACTTC	CASTKGPGPSYEQYF
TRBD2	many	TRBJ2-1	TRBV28	TGTGCCAGCAGTACCATAAGCGGGAGTTCCTACAATGAGCAGTTCTTC	CASSTISGSSYNEQFF